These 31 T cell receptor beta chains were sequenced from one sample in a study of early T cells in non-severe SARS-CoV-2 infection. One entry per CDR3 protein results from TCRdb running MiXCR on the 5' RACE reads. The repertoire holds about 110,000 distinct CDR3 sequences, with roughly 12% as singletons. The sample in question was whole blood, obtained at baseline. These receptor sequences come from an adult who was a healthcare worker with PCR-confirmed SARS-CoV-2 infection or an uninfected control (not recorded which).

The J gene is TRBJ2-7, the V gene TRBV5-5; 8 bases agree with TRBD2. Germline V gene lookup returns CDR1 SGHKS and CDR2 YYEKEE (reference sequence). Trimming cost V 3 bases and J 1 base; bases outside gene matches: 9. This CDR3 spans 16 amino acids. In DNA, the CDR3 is TGTGCCAGCAGCTCCAGAAGCGGGGGAGTTTCCTACGAGCAGTACTTC. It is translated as CASSSRSGGVSYEQYF.

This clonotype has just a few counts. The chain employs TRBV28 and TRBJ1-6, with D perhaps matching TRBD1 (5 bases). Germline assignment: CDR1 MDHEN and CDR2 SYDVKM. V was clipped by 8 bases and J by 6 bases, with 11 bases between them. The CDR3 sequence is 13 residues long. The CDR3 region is CASCMDTNSPLHF. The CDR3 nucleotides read TGTGCCAGCTGCATGGACACTAATTCACCCCTCCACTTT.

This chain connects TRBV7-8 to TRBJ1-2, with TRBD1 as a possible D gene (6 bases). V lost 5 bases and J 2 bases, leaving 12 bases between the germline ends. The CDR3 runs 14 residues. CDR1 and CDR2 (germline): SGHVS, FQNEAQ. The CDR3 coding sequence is TGTGCCAGCAGCCTCGACAGGCACAACTATGGCTACACCTTC. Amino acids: CASSLDRHNYGYTF.

DNA for the CDR3: TGTGCCAGCAGCTTAGGCACTTACACTGAAGCTTTCTTT. Translated, it gives CASSLGTYTEAFF. The chain uses TRBV11-3 and TRBJ1-1; D unresolved. The CDR3 runs 13 residues. Germline-derived CDR1 and CDR2 are SGHNT and YENEEA. V lost 1 base and J lost 3, with 6 bases in between.

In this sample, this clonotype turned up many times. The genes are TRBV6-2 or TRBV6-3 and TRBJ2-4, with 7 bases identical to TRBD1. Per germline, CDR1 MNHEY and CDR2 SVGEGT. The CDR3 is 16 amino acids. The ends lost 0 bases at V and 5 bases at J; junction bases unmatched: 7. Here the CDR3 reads CASSYSSTGAQNIQYF. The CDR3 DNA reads TGTGCCAGCAGTTACTCGTCTACAGGGGCCCAAAACATTCAGTACTTC.

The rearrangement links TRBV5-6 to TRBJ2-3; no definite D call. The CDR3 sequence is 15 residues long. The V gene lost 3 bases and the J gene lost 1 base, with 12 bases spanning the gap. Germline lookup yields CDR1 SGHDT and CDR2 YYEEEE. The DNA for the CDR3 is TGTGCCAGCAGCTCCCATGGTATCGGCACAGATACGCAGTATTTT. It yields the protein CASSSHGIGTDTQYF. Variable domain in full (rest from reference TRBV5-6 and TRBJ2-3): DAGVTQSPTHLIKTRGQQVTLRCSPKSGHDTVSWYQQALGQGPQFIFQYYEEEERQRGNFPDRFSGHQFPNYSSELNVNALLLGDSALYLCASSSHGIGTDTQYFGPGTRLTVL.

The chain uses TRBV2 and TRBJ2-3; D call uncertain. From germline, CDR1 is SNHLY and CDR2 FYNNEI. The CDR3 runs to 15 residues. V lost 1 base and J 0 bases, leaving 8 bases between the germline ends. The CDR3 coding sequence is TGTGCCAGCAGTGAAGGAGTAACTAGCACAGATACGCAGTATTTT. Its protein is CASSEGVTSTDTQYF.

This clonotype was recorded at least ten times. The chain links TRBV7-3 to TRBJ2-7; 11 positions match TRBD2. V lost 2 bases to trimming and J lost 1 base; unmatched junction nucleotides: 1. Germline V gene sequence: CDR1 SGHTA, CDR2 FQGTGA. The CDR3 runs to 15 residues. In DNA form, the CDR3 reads TGTGCCAGCAGCTTAGGGACTAGCGGATCCTACGAGCAGTACTTC. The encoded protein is CASSLGTSGSYEQYF.

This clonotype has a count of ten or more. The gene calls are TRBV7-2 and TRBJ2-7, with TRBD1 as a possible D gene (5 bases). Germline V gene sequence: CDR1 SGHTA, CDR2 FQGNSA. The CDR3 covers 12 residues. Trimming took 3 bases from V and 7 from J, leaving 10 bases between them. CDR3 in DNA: TGTGCCAGCAGCTTTCACAGACAGGAGCAGTACTTC. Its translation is CASSFHRQEQYF.

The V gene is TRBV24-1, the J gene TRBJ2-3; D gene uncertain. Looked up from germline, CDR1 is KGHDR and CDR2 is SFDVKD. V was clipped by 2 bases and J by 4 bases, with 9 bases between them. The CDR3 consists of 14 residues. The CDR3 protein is CATSDYPVPDTQYF. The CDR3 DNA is TGTGCCACCAGTGATTACCCGGTCCCAGATACGCAGTATTTT.

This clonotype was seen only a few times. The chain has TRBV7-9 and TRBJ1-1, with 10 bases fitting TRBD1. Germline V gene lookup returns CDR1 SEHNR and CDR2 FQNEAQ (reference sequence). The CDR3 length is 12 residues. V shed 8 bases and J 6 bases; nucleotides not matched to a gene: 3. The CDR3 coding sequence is TGTGCCAGCGGGACAGGGGCAGCTGAAGCTTTCTTT. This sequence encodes CASGTGAAEAFF.

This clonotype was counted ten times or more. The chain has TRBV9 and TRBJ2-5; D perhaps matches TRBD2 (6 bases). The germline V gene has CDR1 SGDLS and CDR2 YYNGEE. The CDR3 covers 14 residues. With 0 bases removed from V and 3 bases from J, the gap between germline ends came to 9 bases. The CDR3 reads CASSVGTGEETQYF. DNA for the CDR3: TGTGCCAGCAGCGTAGGGACGGGGGAAGAGACCCAGTACTTC.

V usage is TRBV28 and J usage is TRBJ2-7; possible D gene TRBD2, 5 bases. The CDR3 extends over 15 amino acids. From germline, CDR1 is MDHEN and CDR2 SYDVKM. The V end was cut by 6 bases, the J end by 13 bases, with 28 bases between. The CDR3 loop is CASSPGGERAANRYF. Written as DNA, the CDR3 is TGTGCCAGCAGCCCCGGAGGAGAGAGGGCGGCCAACCGATACTTC.

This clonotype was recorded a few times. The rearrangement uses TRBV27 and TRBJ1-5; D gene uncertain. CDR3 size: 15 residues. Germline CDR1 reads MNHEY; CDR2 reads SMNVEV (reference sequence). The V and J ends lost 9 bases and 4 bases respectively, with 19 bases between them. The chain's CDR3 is CARPVRADLNQPQHF. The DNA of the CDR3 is TGTGCCAGGCCCGTGAGGGCAGACCTTAATCAGCCCCAGCATTTT.

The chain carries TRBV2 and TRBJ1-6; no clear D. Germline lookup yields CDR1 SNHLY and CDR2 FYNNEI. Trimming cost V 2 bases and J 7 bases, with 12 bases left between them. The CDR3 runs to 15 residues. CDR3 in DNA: TGTGCCAGCAGTGAAATGAGGCAGGAGAATTCACCCCTCCACTTT. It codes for CASSEMRQENSPLHF.

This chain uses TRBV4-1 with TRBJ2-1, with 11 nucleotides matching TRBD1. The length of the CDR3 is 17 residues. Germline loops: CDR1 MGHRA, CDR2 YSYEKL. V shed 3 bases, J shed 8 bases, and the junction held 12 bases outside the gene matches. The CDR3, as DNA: TGCGCCAGCAGCCAGAATATCCCGGGACAGGGGGAAGATGAGCAGTTCTTC. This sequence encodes CASSQNIPGQGEDEQFF.

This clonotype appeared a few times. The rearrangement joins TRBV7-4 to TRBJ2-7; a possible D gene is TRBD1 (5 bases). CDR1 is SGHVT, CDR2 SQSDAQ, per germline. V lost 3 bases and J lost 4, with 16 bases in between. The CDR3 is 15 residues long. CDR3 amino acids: CASSLRQWIFYEQYF. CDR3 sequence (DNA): TGTGCCAGCAGCTTGAGACAGTGGATATTTTACGAGCAGTACTTC.

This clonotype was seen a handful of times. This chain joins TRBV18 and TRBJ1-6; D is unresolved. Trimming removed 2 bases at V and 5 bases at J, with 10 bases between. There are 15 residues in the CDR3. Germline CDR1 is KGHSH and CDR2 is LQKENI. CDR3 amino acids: CASSPGNPNNSPLHF. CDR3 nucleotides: TGTGCCAGCTCACCAGGTAACCCGAATAATTCACCCCTCCACTTT. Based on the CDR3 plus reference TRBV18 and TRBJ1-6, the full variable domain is NAGVMQNPRHLVRRRGQEARLRCSPMKGHSHVYWYRQLPEEGLKFMVYLQKENIIDESGMPKERFSAEFPKEGPSILRIQQVVRGDSAAYFCASSPGNPNNSPLHFGNGTRLTVT.

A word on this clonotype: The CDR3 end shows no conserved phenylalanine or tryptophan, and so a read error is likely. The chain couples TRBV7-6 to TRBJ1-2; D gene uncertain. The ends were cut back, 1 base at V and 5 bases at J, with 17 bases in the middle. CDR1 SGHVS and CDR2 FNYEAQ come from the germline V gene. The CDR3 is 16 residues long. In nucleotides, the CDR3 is TGTGCCAGCAGCTTAGGTGGGCTGGCAGCACCATATGGCTACACCCTC. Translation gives CASSLGGLAAPYGYTL.

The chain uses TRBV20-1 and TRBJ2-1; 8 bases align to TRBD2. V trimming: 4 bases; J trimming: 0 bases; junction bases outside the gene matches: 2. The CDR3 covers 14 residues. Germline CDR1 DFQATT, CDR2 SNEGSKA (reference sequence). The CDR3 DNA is TGCAGTGCTACCGGGACTAGCTCCTACAATGAGCAGTTCTTC. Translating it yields CSATGTSSYNEQFF.

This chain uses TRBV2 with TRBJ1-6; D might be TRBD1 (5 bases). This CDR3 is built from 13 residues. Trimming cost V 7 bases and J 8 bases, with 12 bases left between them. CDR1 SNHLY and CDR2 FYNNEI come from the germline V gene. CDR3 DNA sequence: TGTGCCAGCACCACCACCAGGGATTCACCCCTCCACTTT. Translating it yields CASTTTRDSPLHF.

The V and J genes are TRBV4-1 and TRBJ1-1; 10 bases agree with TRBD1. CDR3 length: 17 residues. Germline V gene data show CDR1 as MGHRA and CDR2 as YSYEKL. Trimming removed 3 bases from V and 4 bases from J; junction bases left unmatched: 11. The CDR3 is CASSQSRQGARGTEAFF. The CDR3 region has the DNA TGCGCCAGCAGCCAGTCTAGACAGGGGGCTCGGGGCACTGAAGCTTTCTTT.

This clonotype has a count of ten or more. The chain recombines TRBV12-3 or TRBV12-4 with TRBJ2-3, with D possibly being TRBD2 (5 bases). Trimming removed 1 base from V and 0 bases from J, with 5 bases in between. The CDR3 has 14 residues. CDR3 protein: CASSLGGSTDTQYF. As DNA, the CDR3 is TGTGCCAGCAGTTTAGGAGGGAGCACAGATACGCAGTATTTT.

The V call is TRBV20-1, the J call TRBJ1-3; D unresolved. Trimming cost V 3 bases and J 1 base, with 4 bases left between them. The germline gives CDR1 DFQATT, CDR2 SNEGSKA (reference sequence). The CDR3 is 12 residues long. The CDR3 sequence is CSASSSGNTIYF. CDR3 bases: TGCAGTGCTAGCTCGTCTGGAAACACCATATATTTT.

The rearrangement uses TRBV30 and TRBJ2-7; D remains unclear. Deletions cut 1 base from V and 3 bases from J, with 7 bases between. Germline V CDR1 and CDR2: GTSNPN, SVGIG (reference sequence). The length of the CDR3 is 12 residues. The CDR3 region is CAWSGMRYEQYF. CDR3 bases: TGTGCCTGGAGTGGTATGCGCTACGAGCAGTACTTC.

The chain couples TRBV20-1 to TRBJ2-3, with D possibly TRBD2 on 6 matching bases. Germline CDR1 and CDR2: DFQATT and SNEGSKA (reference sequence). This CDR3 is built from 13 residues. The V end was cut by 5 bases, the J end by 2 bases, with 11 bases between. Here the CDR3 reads CSAGAGITDTQYF. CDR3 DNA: TGCAGTGCTGGGGCGGGGATCACAGATACGCAGTATTTT.

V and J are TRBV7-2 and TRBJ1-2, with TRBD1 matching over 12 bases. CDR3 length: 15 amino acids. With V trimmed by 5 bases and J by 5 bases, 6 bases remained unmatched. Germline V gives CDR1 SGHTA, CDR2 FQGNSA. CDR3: CASSPGTGGVYGYTF. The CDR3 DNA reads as TGTGCCAGCAGCCCCGGGACAGGGGGCGTTTATGGCTACACCTTC.

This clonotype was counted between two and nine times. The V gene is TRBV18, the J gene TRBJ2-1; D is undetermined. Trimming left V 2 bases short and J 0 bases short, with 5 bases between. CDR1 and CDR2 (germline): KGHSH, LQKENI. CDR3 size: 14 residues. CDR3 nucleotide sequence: TGTGCCAGCTCACCAACCCGCTCCTACAATGAGCAGTTCTTC. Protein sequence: CASSPTRSYNEQFF.

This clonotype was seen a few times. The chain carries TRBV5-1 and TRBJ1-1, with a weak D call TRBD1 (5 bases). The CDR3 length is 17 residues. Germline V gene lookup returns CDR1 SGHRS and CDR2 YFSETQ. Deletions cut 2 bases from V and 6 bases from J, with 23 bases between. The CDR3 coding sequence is TGCGCCAGCAGCTTTGACAGATGGGAAGCGCGGAGGGCTGAAGCTTTCTTT. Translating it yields CASSFDRWEARRAEAFF.

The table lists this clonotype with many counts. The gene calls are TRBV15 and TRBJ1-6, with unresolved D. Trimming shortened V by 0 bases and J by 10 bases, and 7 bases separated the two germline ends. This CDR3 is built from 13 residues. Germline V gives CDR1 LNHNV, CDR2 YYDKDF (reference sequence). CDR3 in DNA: TGTGCCACCAGCAGAGATAGTCGGTCACCCCTCCACTTT. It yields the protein CATSRDSRSPLHF.

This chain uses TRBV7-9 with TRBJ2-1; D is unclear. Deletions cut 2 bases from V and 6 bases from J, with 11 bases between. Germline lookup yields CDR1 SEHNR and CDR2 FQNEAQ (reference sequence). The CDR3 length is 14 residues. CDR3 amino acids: CASSLLATSNEQFF. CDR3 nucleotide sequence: TGTGCCAGCAGCTTACTTGCGACAAGCAATGAGCAGTTCTTC.